This T cell receptor beta chain was sequenced in a study of cytomegalovirus exposure and HLA in healthy donors. Trimming took 5 bases from V and 1 from J, leaving 9 bases between them. Germline V lookup: CDR1 SQVTM, CDR2 ANQGSEA. The CDR3 runs to 12 residues. PCR was performed using 60 Vbeta and 13 Jbeta primers. Only in-frame clones appear in the TCRdb table, and some are missing; sequencing was by immunoSEQ multiplex PCR. The data contain some 120,000 clones, over 80% of them singletons. A word on this clone: Its antigen is as yet unknown.

It was healthy bone marrow donors who served as donors. In nominal health when sampled, donors likely had unrecorded immune exposures nonetheless. The study, taken as a whole, reports: A few CMV-associated chains were confirmed in vitro to be specific for CMV antigens.

The receptor was derived from a man in his late teens or twenties in good health and CMV-seropositive. Sample: PBMCs. The V gene is TRBV29-1, the J gene TRBJ2-7; D gene ambiguous. This chain's CDR3 is CSVRGSSYEQYF. CDR3 nucleotides: TGCAGCGTTCGAGGCAGTTCCTACGAGCAGTACTTC.